These 31 T cell receptor beta chains share one sample of origin, sequenced in a study of Graves' ophthalmopathy and Graves' hyperthyroidism. For repertoire sequencing, the TCR beta CDR3 regions were amplified from RNA transcripts. Following a first-round RT-PCR that used HTBI primers, a second-round multiplex PCR was carried out. TCRdb re-called the multiplex PCR reads through MiXCR, storing one row per CDR3 protein. The table includes 340,000 or so distinct CDR3 sequences, about a sixth detected once. The specimen was peripheral blood. The receptors here all came from an adult man with Graves' ophthalmopathy.

This clonotype was detected ten times or more. The chain joins TRBV6-1 to TRBJ2-7; D perhaps matches TRBD1 (6 bases). Germline V lookup: CDR1 MNHNS, CDR2 SASEGT. Trimming left V 2 bases short and J 5 bases short, with 13 bases between. The CDR3 loop spans 14 amino acids. The CDR3 nucleotides are TGTGCCAGCAGTGAATCCTACAGGGTACACGAGCAGTACTTC. Translation: CASSESYRVHEQYF.

This clonotype was picked up many times. This sequence joins TRBV3-1 and TRBJ2-7; D is unresolved. V was shortened by 5 bases and J by 2 bases, with 13 bases between the two germline ends. Germline V lookup: CDR1 LGHDT, CDR2 YNNKEL (reference sequence). The length of the CDR3 is 14 residues. The chain's CDR3 is CASSTPNQAYEQYF. CDR3 nucleotide sequence: TGTGCCAGCAGCACCCCGAATCAGGCCTACGAGCAGTACTTC.

The chain recombines TRBV7-8 with TRBJ1-2; no clear D. CDR1 is SGHVS and CDR2 is FQNEAQ in the germline V gene. The CDR3 totals 13 residues. The V end was cut by 4 bases, the J end by 8 bases, with 14 bases between. CDR3 DNA sequence: TGTGCCAGCAGCTCCGCTGAAAAGTGGGGCTACACCTTC. This gives the protein CASSSAEKWGYTF.

The V call is TRBV6-5, the J call TRBJ1-2, with D possibly TRBD1 on 6 matching bases. Germline-derived CDR1 and CDR2 are MNHEY and SVGAGI. V was pared by 2 bases and J by 3 bases, with 13 bases between. The CDR3 totals 15 residues. CDR3 amino acids: CASSYRTGQYYGYTF. The CDR3, as DNA: TGTGCCAGCAGTTACCGTACCGGACAGTACTATGGCTACACCTTC.

This clonotype was counted many times. The chain joins TRBV6-5 to TRBJ1-5, with D possibly TRBD1 on 5 matching bases. The germline gives CDR1 MNHEY, CDR2 SVGAGI. The CDR3 totals 13 residues. V gave up 7 bases and J gave up 4 bases, with 11 bases separating them. The CDR3 spells CASIAGPNQPQHF. The CDR3, as DNA: TGTGCCAGCATAGCGGGGCCTAATCAGCCCCAGCATTTT.

At least ten counts were recorded for this clonotype. The rearrangement uses TRBV5-6 and TRBJ1-2; the match to TRBD1 covers 9 bases. Germline values: CDR1 SGHDT, CDR2 YYEEEE. The CDR3 runs 13 residues. The V and J ends lost 3 bases and 6 bases, in that order; junction bases with no gene match: 3. The CDR3 DNA reads as TGTGCCAGCAGCTCGGGGACAGGGCATGGCTACACCTTC. Protein product: CASSSGTGHGYTF.

In this sample, this clonotype turned up many times. The genes are TRBV7-2 and TRBJ2-7, with D possibly being TRBD2 (7 bases). Germline lookup yields CDR1 SGHTA and CDR2 FQGNSA. There are 15 residues in the CDR3. V was trimmed by 4 bases and J by 3 bases, leaving 16 bases between them. The CDR3 reads CASSSQFGGLYEQYF. CDR3 nucleotide sequence: TGTGCCAGCAGCTCTCAGTTCGGGGGGCTCTACGAGCAGTACTTC. Based on the CDR3 plus reference TRBV7-2 and TRBJ2-7, the full variable domain is GAGVSQSPSNKVTEKGKDVELRCDPISGHTALYWYRQSLGQGLEFLIYFQGNSAPDKSGLPSDRFSAERTGGSVSTLTIQRTQQEDSAVYLCASSSQFGGLYEQYFGPGTRLTVT.

This clonotype appeared many times. One end of the junction does not line up with germline, which may come from a read error. The chain has TRBV7-8 and TRBJ2-5, with unresolved D. There are 13 residues in the CDR3. The germline V gene has CDR1 SGHVS and CDR2 FQNEAQ. The CDR3 DNA sequence: TGCGCCAGCAGCTTGGCAGGACGAGAGACCCAGTACTTC. This translates into CASSLAGRETQYF. Together with reference TRBV7-8 and TRBJ2-5, the CDR3 gives the full variable domain: GAGVSQSPRYKVAKRGQDVALRCDPISGHVSLFWYQQALGQGPEFLTYFQNEAQLDKSGLPSDRFFAERPEGSVSTLKIQRTQQEDSAVYLCASSLAGRETQYFGPGTRLLVL.

This rearrangement joins TRBV18 to TRBJ2-6; 7 bases line up with TRBD1. CDR1 KGHSH and CDR2 LQKENI come from the germline V gene. There are 20 residues in the CDR3. V lost 2 bases and J lost 2; bases outside the gene matches: 15. CDR3 protein: CASSPVSGDRVRAGANVLTF. The CDR3 nucleotides are TGTGCCAGCTCACCAGTCTCTGGCGACAGGGTAAGAGCTGGGGCCAACGTCCTGACTTTC.

This clonotype was observed many times. The chain carries TRBV12-3 or TRBV12-4 and TRBJ2-5; 10 nucleotides line up with TRBD1. V lost 3 bases to trimming and J lost 5 bases; unmatched junction nucleotides: 6. The CDR3 extends over 15 amino acids. CDR3 DNA: TGTGCCAGCAGTTTGGACAGGGGGGGCTGGGAGACCCAGTACTTC. Protein: CASSLDRGGWETQYF.

This rearrangement joins TRBV6-5 to TRBJ2-4; D not certain. The CDR3 runs 13 residues. Germline V gene data show CDR1 as MNHEY and CDR2 as SVGAGI. V gave up 8 bases and J gave up 1 base, with 9 bases separating them. CDR3 bases: TGTGCCAGCTCGGACGGGGCCAAAAACATTCAGTACTTC. Protein product: CASSDGAKNIQYF.

This clonotype was seen a few times. The chain's CDR3 is CASSSGSGRIYEQYF. The DNA of the CDR3 is TGCGCCAGCAGCTCGGGTTCGGGGCGGATCTACGAGCAGTACTTC. V usage is TRBV5-1 and J usage is TRBJ2-7, with D perhaps given as TRBD1 or TRBD2 (5 bases each). The CDR3 is made up of 15 amino acids. Trimming shortened V by 3 bases and J by 3 bases, and 16 bases separated the two germline ends. Germline assignment: CDR1 SGHRS and CDR2 YFSETQ.

This clonotype was detected many times. The chain couples TRBV11-2 to TRBJ2-5; D tentatively reads TRBD1 or TRBD2 (5 bases each). The CDR3 has 13 residues. Germline CDR1 is SGHAT and CDR2 is FQNNGV. V was clipped by 6 bases and J by 3 bases, with 11 bases between them. The CDR3 region has the DNA TGTGCCAGCAGGCAGCAGGGAGAAGAGACCCAGTACTTC. This translates into CASRQQGEETQYF.

This clonotype has ten or more counts. V and J are TRBV15 and TRBJ2-5; TRBD2 matches at 7 bases. The V and J ends lost 5 bases and 4 bases, in that order; junction bases with no gene match: 13. CDR1 and CDR2 from the germline V gene are LNHNV and YYDKDF (reference sequence). This CDR3 contains 16 residues. The CDR3 nucleotides read TGTGCCACCAGCGGGAACCACGGAGCTAGCGGAGAGACCCAGTACTTC. This codes for CATSGNHGASGETQYF.

This clonotype was seen repeatedly, ten times or more. The V and J genes are TRBV6-5 and TRBJ2-3, with 10 bases fitting TRBD1. Germline trimming cut 7 bases from V and 7 bases from J; bases unmatched to any gene: 5. Per germline, CDR1 MNHEY and CDR2 SVGAGI. The CDR3 sequence is 13 residues long. CDR3 coding DNA: TGTGCCAGCACGGGACAGGGGTTAAATACGCAGTATTTT. Protein sequence: CASTGQGLNTQYF.

This clonotype was observed many times. The rearrangement joins TRBV6-5 to TRBJ2-2; D unclear. Trimming removed 0 bases at V and 3 bases at J, with 5 bases between. Germline CDR1 MNHEY, CDR2 SVGAGI. This CDR3 has 14 amino acids. The CDR3 DNA sequence: TGTGCCAGCAGTTACTCCCCGTACACCGGGGAGCTGTTTTTT. Protein sequence: CASSYSPYTGELFF.

This clonotype has a count of ten or more. The chain is built from TRBV11-1 and TRBJ2-5; D could derive from TRBD1 or TRBD2 (5 bases each). The CDR3 sequence is 14 residues long. Germline CDR1 and CDR2: SGHAT and FQDESV (reference sequence). With 6 bases removed from V and 5 bases from J, the gap between germline ends came to 16 bases. CDR3 region: CASSRDPLRETQYF. CDR3 coding DNA: TGTGCCAGCAGTCGGGACCCACTGAGGGAGACCCAGTACTTC.

This clonotype was observed many times. The chain has TRBV18 and TRBJ2-7; D gene ambiguous. There are 14 residues in the CDR3. CDR1 is KGHSH and CDR2 is LQKENI in the germline V gene. Deletions cut 3 bases from V and 4 bases from J, with 13 bases between. The CDR3 here is CASSPVARKYEQYF. The CDR3 nucleotides are TGTGCCAGCTCACCGGTAGCTAGAAAATACGAGCAGTACTTC.

As concerns this clonotype: A much larger clone is a single base away; this may be a read error. V and J are TRBV3-1 and TRBJ2-6; D is unresolved. The CDR3 runs 17 residues. CDR1 is LGHDT and CDR2 is YNNKEL in the germline V gene (reference sequence). CDR3 bases: TGTGCCAGCAGCCAACCCCCAAAGAGCTCTCGGGCCAACGTCCTGACTTTC. Protein: CASSQPPKSSRANVLTF.

J is TRBJ1-2 and V is TRBV7-1; 9 nucleotides match TRBD1. TRBV7-1 is reported as an ORF; its role is uncertain. The CDR3 contains 20 residues. V was pared by 3 bases and J by 0 bases, with 17 bases of the junction left unmatched. The DNA for the CDR3 is TGTGCCAGCAGCTCTTTAGGATCTCCCGGGACAGGGTTAGCTAACTATGGCTACACCTTC. Residues: CASSSLGSPGTGLANYGYTF.

This clonotype was detected many times. The chain employs TRBV6-5 and TRBJ1-5; 10 bases match TRBD1. The germline V gene has CDR1 MNHEY and CDR2 SVGAGI. Trimming removed 4 bases from V and 3 bases from J; junction bases left unmatched: 6. This CDR3 is built from 16 residues. Here the CDR3 reads CASSWGTGVTNQPQHF. CDR3 nucleotides: TGTGCCAGCAGTTGGGGGACAGGGGTTACCAATCAGCCCCAGCATTTT.

Many counts were recorded for this clonotype. The V and J genes are TRBV18 and TRBJ2-7; 9 bases are shared with TRBD1. J gave up 4 bases and V 3 bases, and 10 bases lay outside the gene matches. The CDR3 is made up of 16 amino acids. The V gene's germline CDR1 is KGHSH and CDR2 LQKENI. In DNA form, the CDR3 reads TGTGCCAGCTCACCCTCTCCCGGGACAGGGATATACGAGCAGTACTTC. It is translated as CASSPSPGTGIYEQYF.

This clonotype was seen repeatedly, ten times or more. The genes are TRBV7-8 and TRBJ1-2; D gene uncertain. The CDR3 runs to 14 residues. Deletions cut 0 bases from V and 2 bases from J, with 7 bases between. CDR1 is SGHVS, CDR2 FQNEAQ, per germline. The CDR3 DNA reads as TGTGCCAGCAGCTTAGCGGCGAGGAACTATGGCTACACCTTC. It specifies CASSLAARNYGYTF. The full variable domain, completed using reference TRBV7-8 and TRBJ1-2, is GAGVSQSPRYKVAKRGQDVALRCDPISGHVSLFWYQQALGQGPEFLTYFQNEAQLDKSGLPSDRFFAERPEGSVSTLKIQRTQQEDSAVYLCASSLAARNYGYTFGSGTRLTVV.

Many counts were recorded for this clonotype. V is TRBV6-1 and J is TRBJ1-5; D call uncertain. V was trimmed by 3 bases and J by 0 bases, leaving 9 bases between them. This CDR3 is built from 15 residues. CDR1 and CDR2 from the germline V gene are MNHNS and SASEGT. CDR3 residues: CASSDRWLSNQPQHF. The CDR3, as DNA: TGTGCCAGCAGTGACCGGTGGCTTAGCAATCAGCCCCAGCATTTT.

This clonotype was seen ten or more times. The rearrangement uses TRBV27 and TRBJ1-5; perhaps TRBD1 as D (6 bases). With 8 bases removed from V and 4 bases from J, the gap between germline ends came to 15 bases. Germline CDR1 MNHEY, CDR2 SMNVEV (reference sequence). The CDR3 consists of 14 residues. CDR3 region: CASGWTVGNQPQHF. The CDR3 nucleotides read TGTGCCAGCGGTTGGACAGTGGGGAATCAGCCCCAGCATTTT.

This clonotype was seen more than once but under ten times. The V and J genes are TRBV20-1 and TRBJ2-7; TRBD2 agrees at 10 bases. The CDR3 runs 12 residues. After removal of 5 bases from V and 7 bases from J, the junction contained 5 bases not matched to a gene. From germline, CDR1 is DFQATT and CDR2 SNEGSKA (reference sequence). The CDR3 protein is CSAEAGGREQYF. CDR3 bases: TGCAGTGCTGAAGCGGGAGGGAGGGAGCAGTACTTC.

This clonotype was found once. The V and J genes are TRBV3-1 and TRBJ2-7; D is uncertain. CDR1 LGHDT and CDR2 YNNKEL come from the germline V gene (reference sequence). The CDR3 is 15 residues long. The germline V and J ends were trimmed by 1 base and 2 bases, with 12 bases remaining between them. The CDR3 nucleotides are TGTGCCAGCAGCCAAGTGGGTGATCCAACCTACGAGCAGTACTTC. Its protein product is CASSQVGDPTYEQYF.

This clonotype was seen at least ten times. The rearrangement links TRBV11-2 to TRBJ2-7; no reliable D call. The CDR3 contains 15 residues. From germline, CDR1 is SGHAT and CDR2 FQNNGV. Trimming took off 1 base at V and 2 bases at J, with 12 bases between the two ends. In DNA, the CDR3 is TGTGCCAGCAGCTTAGGTTCCGGACCCCCCTACGAGCAGTACTTC. Encoded protein: CASSLGSGPPYEQYF.

Ten or more counts support this clonotype. The rearrangement uses TRBV20-1 and TRBJ2-7; 9 bases agree with TRBD2. The V gene end was trimmed by 5 bases and the J gene end by 4 bases; junction bases not matched to a gene: 12. Germline CDR1 reads DFQATT; CDR2 reads SNEGSKA (reference sequence). This CDR3 comprises 15 residues. CDR3: CSAPYPGLADYEQYF. CDR3 nucleotides: TGCAGTGCTCCATACCCGGGACTAGCTGATTACGAGCAGTACTTC.

Ten or more counts support this clonotype. The chain uses TRBV18 and TRBJ2-1, with no clear D. This CDR3 is 14 amino acids long. The V end was cut by 0 bases, the J end by 4 bases, with 7 bases between. Germline V CDR1 and CDR2: KGHSH, LQKENI. CDR3 protein: CASSPPSMYNEQFF. The DNA for the CDR3 is TGTGCCAGCTCACCACCTTCGATGTACAATGAGCAGTTCTTC.

This clonotype came up many times. This sequence joins TRBV19 and TRBJ1-2, with D hard to call. Looked up from germline, CDR1 is LNHDA and CDR2 is SQIVND (reference sequence). This CDR3 spans 11 amino acids. The V end lost 5 bases, the J end lost 7 bases, and 8 bases lay between the germline ends. CDR3 bases: TGTGCCAGTAGTGAACCCCGTGGCTACACCTTC. This gives the protein CASSEPRGYTF.